The rows below give T cell receptor beta chains drawn from one sample of a study of T-cell memory formation after mild COVID-19. Each CDR3 protein is one row after TCRdb ran MiXCR on the 5' RACE reads. Of hundreds of thousands of distinct CDR3 sequences detected, about 15% appear once; the ten largest clones hold 22%. Source material: PBMCs or a T cell subset sorted from them (not recorded which). The receptors were sampled from a man aged 18-30 years who had mild COVID-19 (a few samples of this study predate the infection). Cell type and time point are not known. CDR3s include the opening cysteine and the closing phenylalanine or tryptophan. The D gene is left open where the match is weak. Clone size is stated in some rows and not others, as once, few, many or a class when expanded.

d_gene	v_gene	j_gene	abundance	CDR3nt	CDR3aa
.	TRBV7-2	TRBJ2-1	many	TGTGCCAGCAGCTTATCTCCTTACAATGAGCAGTTCTTC	CASSLSPYNEQFF
TRBD2	TRBV5-1	TRBJ2-5	few	TGCGCCAGCAGCATGCCGGGACTAGCGGAACCCCAAGAGACCCAGTACTTC	CASSMPGLAEPQETQYF
TRBD2	TRBV7-2	TRBJ2-3	many	TGTGCCAGCAGCTTGGGACTAGCGGGGGGTAATACGCAGTATTTT	CASSLGLAGGNTQYF
.	TRBV4-3	TRBJ2-7	.	TGCGCCAGCAGCCAAGATATGGGGGCCTACGAGCAGTACTTC	CASSQDMGAYEQYF
TRBD1	TRBV11-2	TRBJ1-1	.	TGTGCCAGCAGCTTCCGGGACAGGGGCACTGAAGCTTTCTTT	CASSFRDRGTEAFF
TRBD2	TRBV5-1	TRBJ2-1	.	TGCGCCTGTTCGACTAGCGGCAATGAGCAGTTCTTC	CACSTSGNEQFF
.	TRBV7-7	TRBJ2-3	many	TGTGCCAGCAGCCAGGACAGTATCACAGATACGCAGTATTTT	CASSQDSITDTQYF
.	TRBV29-1	TRBJ2-5	many	TGCAGCGGGACGTACAGGGAACCTCAAGAGACCCAGTACTTC	CSGTYREPQETQYF
TRBD1	TRBV23-1	TRBJ2-5	many	TGCGCCAGAAGTGGGGACAGGAACCCCTCGGGCCAAGAGACCCAGTACTTC	CARSGDRNPSGQETQYF
.	TRBV11-1	TRBJ2-5	few	TGTGCCAGCAGCGGTTACAACCGGGACTACCAAGAGACCCAGTACTTC	CASSGYNRDYQETQYF
TRBD2	TRBV6-6	TRBJ2-3	.	TGTGCCAGCAGTTATCCGGCTAGCGGACCCACAGATACGCAGTATTTT	CASSYPASGPTDTQYF
.	TRBV5-1	TRBJ1-4	.	TGCGCCAGCAGCCGCGGAGTAACAGGAGCAACTAATGAAAAACTGTTTTTT	CASSRGVTGATNEKLFF
TRBD1	TRBV7-2	TRBJ2-4	.	TGTGCCAGCAGCCATTCGACAGGGCAAAACATTCAGTACTTC	CASSHSTGQNIQYF
.	TRBV28	TRBJ1-4	few	TGTGCCAGCAGACCACGCCAGCTACTCCTAGAAAAACTGTTTTTT	CASRPRQLLLEKLFF
.	TRBV15	TRBJ1-2	.	TGTGCCACCAGCAGCGGGGCTCCCTATGGCTACACCTTC	CATSSGAPYGYTF
.	TRBV28	TRBJ2-5	few	TGTGCCAGCAGTTTGGGGCAGATGGAGACCCAGTACTTC	CASSLGQMETQYF
TRBD2	TRBV24-1	TRBJ2-1	.	TGTGCCACCAGTGTCGGACTAGGCCTAAACAATGAGCAGTTCTTC	CATSVGLGLNNEQFF
.	TRBV4-1	TRBJ2-5	few	TGCGCCAGCAGCCCTACTTCGGGGGTCTCGGAGACCCAGTACTTC	CASSPTSGVSETQYF
TRBD2	TRBV12-3/TRBV12-4	TRBJ2-7	many	TGTGCCAGCACCGGGACTAGGTCCTCCTACGAGCAGTACTTC	CASTGTRSSYEQYF
TRBD2	TRBV7-2	TRBJ2-5	.	TGTGCCAGCAGCTTAGTCCCTTCAGCGGGGGGGCCGGAAGAGACCCAGTACTTC	CASSLVPSAGGPEETQYF
.	TRBV20-1	TRBJ2-7	.	TGCAGTGCTAGAGCCCTCGAGGACTTTCCCGAGCAGTACTTC	CSARALEDFPEQYF
TRBD1	TRBV6-1	TRBJ1-1	.	TGTGCCAGCAGGACAGGGTTTTATATGAACACTGAAGCTTTCTTT	CASRTGFYMNTEAFF
.	TRBV7-2	TRBJ2-7	few	TGTGCCAGCAGCCCGACCTCTGGGGTCTACGAGCAGTACTTC	CASSPTSGVYEQYF
.	TRBV11-3	TRBJ2-2	few	TGTGCCAGCAGCTTAGACCGCGGGGAGCTGTTTTTT	CASSLDRGELFF
.	TRBV20-1	TRBJ1-1	.	TGCAGTGCTAAAGAGGACGGAGGGAACACTGAAGCTTTCTTT	CSAKEDGGNTEAFF
TRBD1	TRBV7-9	TRBJ2-2	.	TGTGCCAGCAGCCCCGGGACAGGGGGCAACACCGGGGAGCTGTTTTTT	CASSPGTGGNTGELFF
TRBD2	TRBV6-5	TRBJ2-2	.	TGTGCCAGCAGTGAGCGGGGGGGCATTCACGGGGAGCTGTTTTTT	CASSERGGIHGELFF
.	TRBV9	TRBJ2-5	few	TGTGCCAGCAGCGTAGAAAGATACGGGGGCCAAGAGACCCAGTACTTC	CASSVERYGGQETQYF
TRBD2	TRBV11-2	TRBJ2-3	few	TGTGCCAGCAGCTTAGGGTTAAGCGGGGGGGGCACAGATACGCAGTATTTT	CASSLGLSGGGTDTQYF
.	TRBV25-1	TRBJ1-1	few	TGTGCCAGCAGCAAACGGGGGGTGGGGAGCACTGAAGCTTTCTTT	CASSKRGVGSTEAFF
.	TRBV19	TRBJ1-1	.	TGTGCCAGTAGTACCCCGGGGAGGGAAGCTTTCTTT	CASSTPGREAFF
.	TRBV19	TRBJ1-2	.	TGTGCCAGTAGTCCAGAGGCCTATGGCTACACCTTC	CASSPEAYGYTF
.	TRBV6-5	TRBJ2-2	many	TGTGCCAGCAGTTATTGGTCGTCGTCAGGGTCTATTGGCGGGGAGCTGTTTTTT	CASSYWSSSGSIGGELFF
.	TRBV6-5	TRBJ2-5	many	TGTGCCAGCACCAAACTAGCTGGAGAGACCCAGTACTTC	CASTKLAGETQYF
TRBD1	TRBV18	TRBJ1-2	.	TGTGCCAGCTCTCCCCAGGACAGGGGGGTTGGCTACTATGGCTACACCTTC	CASSPQDRGVGYYGYTF
TRBD1	TRBV12-3/TRBV12-4	TRBJ1-4	few	TGTGCCAGCAGTTTAGCGGGGACAGGATCAAAAGGTTTT	CASSLAGTGSKGF
TRBD1	TRBV7-2	TRBJ1-2	many	TGTGCCAGCACCTTGACAGGGAACTATGGCTACACCTTC	CASTLTGNYGYTF